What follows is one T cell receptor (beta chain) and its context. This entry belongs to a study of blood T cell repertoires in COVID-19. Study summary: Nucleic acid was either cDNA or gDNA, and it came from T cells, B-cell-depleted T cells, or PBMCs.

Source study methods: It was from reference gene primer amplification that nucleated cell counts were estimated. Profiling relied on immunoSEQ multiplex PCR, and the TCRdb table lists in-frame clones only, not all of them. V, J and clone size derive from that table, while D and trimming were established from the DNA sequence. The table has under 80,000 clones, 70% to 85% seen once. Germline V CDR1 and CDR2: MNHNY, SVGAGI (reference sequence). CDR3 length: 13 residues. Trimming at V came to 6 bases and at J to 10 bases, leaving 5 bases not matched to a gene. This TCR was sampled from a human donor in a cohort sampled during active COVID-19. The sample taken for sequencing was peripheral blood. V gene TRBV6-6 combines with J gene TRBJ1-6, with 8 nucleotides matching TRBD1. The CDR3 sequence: CASRDRGQSPLHF. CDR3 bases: TGTGCCAGCAGAGACAGGGGCCAGTCACCCCTCCACTTT.